This is a list of T cell receptor beta chains from one sample in a study of blood T cells in healthy people across ages. MiXCR was run by TCRdb on the 5' RACE reads, yielding one entry per CDR3 protein. The sample consists of more than 450,000 distinct CDR3 sequences, approximately 26% of them appearing once. This sample also belongs to another study, concerning T cells of mothers and their children.

The sample comprised blood. These receptors were taken from a boy younger than 10 in good health. Each CDR3 is given with its conserved first and last residue. D genes are given only for firm matches. Clone size is not always given. Where it is, it says once, few, many or a class for expanded clones.

cdr3_length | j_call | d_call | clone_size | v_call | cdr3_aa | cdr3_nt
14 | TRBJ2-7 | TRBD1 | NA | TRBV4-1 | CASSQDVGGNEQYF | TGCGCCAGCAGCCAAGACGTAGGGGGCAACGAGCAGTACTTC
12 | TRBJ2-7 | NA | NA | TRBV6-5 | CASSYRGNEQYF | TGTGCCAGCAGTTACAGAGGAAACGAGCAGTACTTC
13 | TRBJ1-3 | NA | NA | TRBV6-2/TRBV6-3 | CASAGRSGNTIYF | TGTGCCAGCGCAGGCCGCTCTGGAAACACCATATATTTT
15 | TRBJ1-1 | NA | NA | TRBV6-5 | CASGQKGVWGTEAFF | TGTGCCAGCGGACAAAAAGGGGTTTGGGGCACTGAAGCTTTCTTT
14 | TRBJ2-1 | TRBD2 | NA | TRBV7-9 | CASWESGTYNEQFF | TGTGCCAGCTGGGAGAGCGGGACCTACAATGAGCAGTTCTTC
16 | TRBJ1-2 | NA | NA | TRBV27 | CASSLKGQYVNYGYTF | TGTGCCAGCAGTTTGAAAGGGCAGTACGTTAACTATGGCTACACCTTC
15 | TRBJ2-1 | NA | once | TRBV12-5 | CASGLGVSSYNEQFF | TGTGCTAGTGGTTTGGGGGTTAGCTCCTACAATGAGCAGTTCTTC
15 | TRBJ1-1 | TRBD1 | few | TRBV28 | CASSLWTGGNTEAFF | TGTGCCAGCAGTTTATGGACAGGGGGGAACACTGAAGCTTTCTTT
13 | TRBJ2-7 | NA | few | TRBV6-5 | CASSTREVIEQYF | TGTGCCAGCAGTACTAGGGAGGTAATCGAGCAGTACTTC
13 | TRBJ2-1 | TRBD2 | NA | TRBV7-9 | CASSSGTSGEQFF | TGTGCCAGCAGCTCTGGGACTAGCGGTGAGCAGTTCTTC
13 | TRBJ1-1 | NA | NA | TRBV6-4 | CASSDSRGYEAFF | TGTGCCAGCAGTGACTCCCGGGGGTATGAAGCTTTCTTT
15 | TRBJ2-7 | NA | NA | TRBV16 | CASSQYSGGSDEQYF | TGTGCCAGCAGCCAATATTCAGGCGGATCCGACGAGCAGTACTTC
15 | TRBJ2-2 | NA | few | TRBV12-3/TRBV12-4 | CATKEGYSNTGELFF | TGTGCCACTAAAGAGGGATATTCGAACACCGGGGAGCTGTTTTTT
14 | TRBJ2-5 | NA | few | TRBV11-2 | CAGSLSQAQETQYF | TGTGCCGGCAGCTTAAGTCAGGCCCAAGAGACCCAGTACTTC
17 | TRBJ2-2 | TRBD1 | NA | TRBV14 | CASSQVGQGLRTGELFF | TGTGCCAGCAGCCAAGTGGGACAGGGGCTACGCACCGGGGAGCTGTTTTTT
15 | TRBJ1-4 | NA | few | TRBV2 | CASSGRTSTNEKLFF | TGTGCCAGCAGTGGCAGAACGTCAACTAATGAAAAACTGTTTTTT
17 | TRBJ2-1 | TRBD2 | few | TRBV9 | CASSVVGGKRGYNEQFF | TGTGCCAGCAGCGTAGTCGGGGGGAAGCGGGGATACAATGAGCAGTTCTTC
16 | TRBJ2-1 | TRBD2 | many | TRBV9 | CASSPRLAGGYNEQFF | TGTGCCAGCAGCCCCCGACTAGCGGGGGGGTACAATGAGCAGTTCTTC
13 | TRBJ1-1 | NA | NA | TRBV6-5 | CASSYSRAAEAFF | TGTGCCAGCAGTTACTCACGTGCCGCTGAAGCTTTCTTT
13 | TRBJ1-2 | NA | NA | TRBV20-1 | CSAPEQTNYGYTF | TGCAGTGCCCCGGAGCAGACTAACTATGGCTACACCTTC
13 | TRBJ1-1 | TRBD1 | many | TRBV30 | CAWKGQGNTEAFF | TGTGCCTGGAAGGGACAGGGGAACACTGAAGCTTTCTTT
17 | TRBJ2-2 | NA | few | TRBV5-1 | CASSLGWSRSITGELFF | TGCGCCAGCAGCTTGGGGTGGAGCAGGTCGATCACCGGGGAGCTGTTTTTT
13 | TRBJ2-1 | NA | few | TRBV6-2/TRBV6-3 | CASIEPPGNEQFF | TGTGCCAGCATTGAGCCCCCGGGCAATGAGCAGTTCTTC